This T cell receptor (beta chain) emerged from a study of OX40 agonist ivuxolimab in advanced cancers. In the study overall: Patients enrolled in dose escalation were diagnosed with hepatocellular carcinoma, melanoma, renal cell or head and neck cancer.

Unmatched junction bases numbered 9, after V lost 0 bases and J lost 5 bases. Germline V gives CDR1 LGHNA, CDR2 YNFKEQ. The CDR3 consists of 17 residues. TCRdb keeps only in-frame clones here, not all; method: immunoSEQ multiplex PCR. The data show approximately 68,000 clones, 70% to 90% seen once. For this clone: The target antigen is unknown.

Study-level findings and limits: Compared with CD4+, CD8+ T cells on average had more expanded clones.

Sequencing was performed on CD4+ or CD8+ T cells sorted from blood, taken in a trial of the OX40 agonist ivuxolimab. The chain is built from TRBV4-2 and TRBJ1-4, with 7 bases identical to TRBD1. This TCR derives from an adult with an advanced solid tumor such as melanoma, head and neck, liver or kidney cancer. The CDR3 is CASSQEGYGTANEKLFF. The CDR3 nucleotides read TGTGCCAGCAGCCAAGAGGGGTACGGGACAGCAAATGAAAAACTGTTTTTT.